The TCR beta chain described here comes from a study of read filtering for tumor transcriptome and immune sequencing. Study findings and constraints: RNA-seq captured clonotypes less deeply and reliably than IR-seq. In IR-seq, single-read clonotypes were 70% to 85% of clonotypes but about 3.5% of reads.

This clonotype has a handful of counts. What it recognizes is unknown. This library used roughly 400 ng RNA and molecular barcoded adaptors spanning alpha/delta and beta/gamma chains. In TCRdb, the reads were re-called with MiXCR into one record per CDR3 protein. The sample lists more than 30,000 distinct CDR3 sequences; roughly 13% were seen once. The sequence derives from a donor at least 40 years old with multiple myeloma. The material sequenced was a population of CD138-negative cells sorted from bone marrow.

Written as DNA, the CDR3 is TGTGCCAGCAGCTTGCAGATATCAGGGCCCCAGCATTTT. Translation gives CASSLQISGPQHF. This chain joins TRBV5-6 and TRBJ1-5; no clear D. The germline CDR1 and CDR2 sequences are SGHDT and YYEEEE. CDR3 length: 13 residues. Trimming removed 1 base from V and 9 bases from J, with 11 bases in between. The full variable domain, completed using reference TRBV5-6 and TRBJ1-5, is DAGVTQSPTHLIKTRGQQVTLRCSPKSGHDTVSWYQQALGQGPQFIFQYYEEEERQRGNFPDRFSGHQFPNYSSELNVNALLLGDSALYLCASSLQISGPQHFGDGTRLSIL.